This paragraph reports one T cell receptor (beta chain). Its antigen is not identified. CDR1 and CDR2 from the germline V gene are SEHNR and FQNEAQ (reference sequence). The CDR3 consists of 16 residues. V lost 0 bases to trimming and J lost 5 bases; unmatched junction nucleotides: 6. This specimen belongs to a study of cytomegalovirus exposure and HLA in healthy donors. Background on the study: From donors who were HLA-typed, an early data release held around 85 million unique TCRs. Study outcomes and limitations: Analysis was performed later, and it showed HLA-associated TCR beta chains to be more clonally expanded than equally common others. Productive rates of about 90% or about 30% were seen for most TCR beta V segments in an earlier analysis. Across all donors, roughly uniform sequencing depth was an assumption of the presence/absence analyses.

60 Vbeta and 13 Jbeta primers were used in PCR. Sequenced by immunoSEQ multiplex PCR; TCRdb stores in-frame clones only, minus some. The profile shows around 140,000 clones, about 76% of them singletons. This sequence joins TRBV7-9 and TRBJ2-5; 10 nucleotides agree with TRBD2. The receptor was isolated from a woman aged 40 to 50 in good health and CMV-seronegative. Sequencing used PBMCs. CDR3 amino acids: CASSLAKRGGSETQYF. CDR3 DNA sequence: TGTGCCAGCAGCTTAGCGAAGCGGGGGGGCAGTGAGACCCAGTACTTC.